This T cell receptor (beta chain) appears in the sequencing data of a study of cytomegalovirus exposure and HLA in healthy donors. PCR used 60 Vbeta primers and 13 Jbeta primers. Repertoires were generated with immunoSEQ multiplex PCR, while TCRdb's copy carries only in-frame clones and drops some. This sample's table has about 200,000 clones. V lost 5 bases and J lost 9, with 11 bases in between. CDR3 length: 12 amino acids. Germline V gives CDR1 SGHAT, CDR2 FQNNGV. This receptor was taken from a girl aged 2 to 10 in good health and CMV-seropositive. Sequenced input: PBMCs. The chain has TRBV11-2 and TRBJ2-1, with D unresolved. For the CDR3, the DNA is TGTGCCAGCAGCGACCTAGTTAGTGAGCAGTTCTTC. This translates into CASSDLVSEQFF.